The rows below give T cell receptor beta chains drawn from one sample of a study of monozygotic twins with inflammatory bowel disease. TCRdb reanalyzed the 5' RACE reads and collapses them to one entry per CDR3 protein, without DNA. The listing contains more than 110,000 distinct CDR3 sequences. Sequencing was performed on blood. The source is a human donor with ulcerative colitis or Crohn's disease, or a healthy co-twin of an affected twin (not recorded which). Each CDR3 is given with its conserved first and last residue. The order of the fields is V gene, J gene, CDR3 protein.

v_gene: TRBV5-5
j_gene: TRBJ2-1
CDR3aa: CASSLRVGYNEQFF

v_gene: TRBV9
j_gene: TRBJ1-1
CDR3aa: CASSDGGNTEAFF

v_gene: TRBV6-5
j_gene: TRBJ2-7
CDR3aa: CASSSSRDRGNYEQYF

v_gene: TRBV6-2/TRBV6-3
j_gene: TRBJ2-4
CDR3aa: CASSPDLAKNIQYF

v_gene: TRBV7-2
j_gene: TRBJ2-4
CDR3aa: CASSLSRVGKNIQYF

v_gene: TRBV6-5
j_gene: TRBJ2-7
CDR3aa: CASSSNIAGAAYEQYF

v_gene: TRBV20-1
j_gene: TRBJ1-1
CDR3aa: CSARNRDVSMNTEAFF

v_gene: TRBV12-3/TRBV12-4
j_gene: TRBJ1-4
CDR3aa: CASSLGRGHEKLFF

v_gene: TRBV5-4
j_gene: TRBJ2-3
CDR3aa: CASSLESGRSGGTQYF

v_gene: TRBV20-1
j_gene: TRBJ2-7
CDR3aa: CSALKGAGYEQYF

v_gene: TRBV20-1
j_gene: TRBJ1-1
CDR3aa: CSARVSGRNTEAFF

v_gene: TRBV10-3
j_gene: TRBJ1-1
CDR3aa: CAISSGIQYTEAFF

v_gene: TRBV19
j_gene: TRBJ1-1
CDR3aa: CASKAGHGMNTEAFF

v_gene: TRBV5-1
j_gene: TRBJ1-1
CDR3aa: CASSLLQGGTEAVF

v_gene: TRBV2
j_gene: TRBJ2-2
CDR3aa: CASTSKGELFF

v_gene: TRBV3-1
j_gene: TRBJ1-2
CDR3aa: CASSQTWDSGNYGYTF

v_gene: TRBV5-1
j_gene: TRBJ2-3
CDR3aa: CASSSVTDTQYF

v_gene: TRBV6-5
j_gene: TRBJ1-1
CDR3aa: CASNGDGNTEAFF

v_gene: TRBV7-2
j_gene: TRBJ2-5
CDR3aa: CASSPERAGPQETQYF

v_gene: TRBV5-5
j_gene: TRBJ1-1
CDR3aa: CASSLEDRGHEAFF

v_gene: TRBV6-2/TRBV6-3
j_gene: TRBJ1-5
CDR3aa: CASSYPEPQHF

v_gene: TRBV7-2
j_gene: TRBJ1-2
CDR3aa: CASSSTTGIRLGYTF

v_gene: TRBV5-6
j_gene: TRBJ2-3
CDR3aa: CASSLDSGGRTDTQYF

v_gene: TRBV9
j_gene: TRBJ1-2
CDR3aa: CASSVARGAPLYGYTF

v_gene: TRBV9
j_gene: TRBJ2-1
CDR3aa: CASSQWVDEQFF

v_gene: TRBV14
j_gene: TRBJ1-3
CDR3aa: CASSPMGFPENTIYF

v_gene: TRBV6-2/TRBV6-3
j_gene: TRBJ1-1
CDR3aa: CASSNDRGPEAFF

v_gene: TRBV7-9
j_gene: TRBJ2-7
CDR3aa: CASSLNFYEQYF

v_gene: TRBV12-3/TRBV12-4
j_gene: TRBJ2-2
CDR3aa: CASSLREQGTGELFF

v_gene: TRBV27
j_gene: TRBJ2-3
CDR3aa: CASGPGTGGSTDTQYF

v_gene: TRBV20-1
j_gene: TRBJ1-1
CDR3aa: CSARDRGKSSTEAFF

v_gene: TRBV7-8
j_gene: TRBJ2-5
CDR3aa: CASRQGRVGETQYF

v_gene: TRBV20-1
j_gene: TRBJ2-1
CDR3aa: CSALAGALHNEQFF

v_gene: TRBV20-1
j_gene: TRBJ1-6
CDR3aa: CSQGQGGSPLHF

v_gene: TRBV7-8
j_gene: TRBJ2-5
CDR3aa: CASSQLPGQGVGETQYF

v_gene: TRBV28
j_gene: TRBJ2-7
CDR3aa: CASISSDSRGEQYF

v_gene: TRBV4-1
j_gene: TRBJ1-2
CDR3aa: CASSQRQGFYGYTF

v_gene: TRBV5-1
j_gene: TRBJ1-1
CDR3aa: CASSAQMNTEAFF

v_gene: TRBV7-2
j_gene: TRBJ1-2
CDR3aa: CASSLRTDYGYTF

v_gene: TRBV5-1
j_gene: TRBJ2-2
CDR3aa: CASSLESQGRYTGELFF

v_gene: TRBV20-1
j_gene: TRBJ2-7
CDR3aa: CSARTGTSGRSQQYF

v_gene: TRBV19
j_gene: TRBJ2-5
CDR3aa: CASSIARPETQYF

v_gene: TRBV4-1
j_gene: TRBJ2-1
CDR3aa: CASSQRTSGMNEQFF

v_gene: TRBV20-1
j_gene: TRBJ1-6
CDR3aa: CSAADSGRGSPLHF

v_gene: TRBV6-6
j_gene: TRBJ1-5
CDR3aa: CASSYSTGMEPQHF

v_gene: TRBV20-1
j_gene: TRBJ1-1
CDR3aa: CSARDREGQGVFMNTEAFF

v_gene: TRBV7-9
j_gene: TRBJ2-7
CDR3aa: CASLDGYEQYF

v_gene: TRBV7-9
j_gene: TRBJ1-5
CDR3aa: CASSADASNQPQHF

v_gene: TRBV5-1
j_gene: TRBJ1-1
CDR3aa: CASRLAEGNTEAFF

v_gene: TRBV14
j_gene: TRBJ2-5
CDR3aa: CASSQFGTETQYF

v_gene: TRBV7-2
j_gene: TRBJ2-5
CDR3aa: CASSLARQAQETQYF

v_gene: TRBV19
j_gene: TRBJ2-1
CDR3aa: CASSPRTGGFYNEQFF

v_gene: TRBV5-1
j_gene: TRBJ2-7
CDR3aa: CASSLDRAVFYEQYF

v_gene: TRBV27
j_gene: TRBJ2-1
CDR3aa: CASSLTGLAGYNEQFF

v_gene: TRBV20-1
j_gene: TRBJ1-5
CDR3aa: CSALGRVQNQPQHF

v_gene: TRBV20-1
j_gene: TRBJ1-5
CDR3aa: CSARDGINQPQHF

v_gene: TRBV6-1
j_gene: TRBJ2-1
CDR3aa: CASRLGQNSYNEQFF